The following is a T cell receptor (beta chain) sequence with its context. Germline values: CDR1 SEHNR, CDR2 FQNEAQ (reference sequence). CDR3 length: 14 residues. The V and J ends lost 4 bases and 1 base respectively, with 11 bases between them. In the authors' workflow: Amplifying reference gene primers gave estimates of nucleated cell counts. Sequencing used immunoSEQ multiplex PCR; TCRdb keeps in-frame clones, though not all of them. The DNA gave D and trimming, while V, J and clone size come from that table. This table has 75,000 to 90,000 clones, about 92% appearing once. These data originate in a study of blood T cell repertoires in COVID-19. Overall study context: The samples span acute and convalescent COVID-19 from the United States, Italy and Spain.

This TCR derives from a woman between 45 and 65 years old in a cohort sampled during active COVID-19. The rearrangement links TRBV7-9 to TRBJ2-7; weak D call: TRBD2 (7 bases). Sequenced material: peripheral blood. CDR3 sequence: CASSWGGGSYEQYF. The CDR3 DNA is TGTGCCAGCAGCTGGGGAGGGGGATCCTACGAGCAGTACTTC.